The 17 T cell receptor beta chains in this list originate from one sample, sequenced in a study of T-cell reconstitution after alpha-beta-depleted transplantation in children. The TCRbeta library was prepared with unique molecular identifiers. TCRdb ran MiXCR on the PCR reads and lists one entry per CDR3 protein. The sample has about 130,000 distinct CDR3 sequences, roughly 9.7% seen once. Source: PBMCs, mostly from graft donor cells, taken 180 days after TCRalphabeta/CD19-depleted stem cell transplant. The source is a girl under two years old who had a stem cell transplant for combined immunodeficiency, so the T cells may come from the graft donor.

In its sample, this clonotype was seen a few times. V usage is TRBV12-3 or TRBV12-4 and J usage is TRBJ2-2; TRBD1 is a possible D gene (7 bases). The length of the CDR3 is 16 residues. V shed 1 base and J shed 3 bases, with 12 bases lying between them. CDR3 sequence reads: CASSLDRGGDTGELFF. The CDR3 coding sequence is TGTGCCAGCAGTTTAGACAGGGGAGGCGACACCGGGGAGCTGTTTTTT.

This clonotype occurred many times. CDR3: CSALYGKGEKLFF. CDR3 bases: TGCAGTGCCCTATACGGGAAGGGTGAAAAACTGTTTTTT. This rearrangement joins TRBV20-1 to TRBJ1-4; D is undetermined. CDR1 is DFQATT and CDR2 is SNEGSKA in the germline V gene (reference sequence). Trimming left V 6 bases short and J 7 bases short, with 15 bases between. CDR3 size: 13 residues.

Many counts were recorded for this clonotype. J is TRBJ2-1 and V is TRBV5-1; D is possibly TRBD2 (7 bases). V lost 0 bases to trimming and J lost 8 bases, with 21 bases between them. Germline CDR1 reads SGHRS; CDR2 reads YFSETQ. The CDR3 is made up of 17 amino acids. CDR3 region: CASSLVGGGLLSDEQFF. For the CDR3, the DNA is TGCGCCAGCAGCTTGGTGGGCGGGGGCCTCCTATCGGATGAGCAGTTCTTC.

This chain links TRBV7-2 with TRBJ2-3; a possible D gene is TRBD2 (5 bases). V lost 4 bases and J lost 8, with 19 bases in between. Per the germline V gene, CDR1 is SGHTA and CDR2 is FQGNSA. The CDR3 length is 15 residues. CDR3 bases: TGTGCCAGCAGCTCGACGTGGAGGCAGTCGGGTACGCAGTATTTT. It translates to CASSSTWRQSGTQYF.

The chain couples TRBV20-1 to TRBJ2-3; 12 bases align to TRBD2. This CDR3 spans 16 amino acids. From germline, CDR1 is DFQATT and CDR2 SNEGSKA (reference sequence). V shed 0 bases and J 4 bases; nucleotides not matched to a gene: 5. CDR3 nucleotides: TGCAGTGCTAGAGATCTAGCTAGCGGGGGGGCAGATACGCAGTATTTT. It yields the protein CSARDLASGGADTQYF.

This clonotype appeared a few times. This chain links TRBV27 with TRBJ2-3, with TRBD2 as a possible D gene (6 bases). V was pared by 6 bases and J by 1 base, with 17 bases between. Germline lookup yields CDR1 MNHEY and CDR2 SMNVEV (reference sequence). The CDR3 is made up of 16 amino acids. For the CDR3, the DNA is TGTGCCAGCAGCCCCCTCGGGGGAGCCCGCACAGATACGCAGTATTTT. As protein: CASSPLGGARTDTQYF.

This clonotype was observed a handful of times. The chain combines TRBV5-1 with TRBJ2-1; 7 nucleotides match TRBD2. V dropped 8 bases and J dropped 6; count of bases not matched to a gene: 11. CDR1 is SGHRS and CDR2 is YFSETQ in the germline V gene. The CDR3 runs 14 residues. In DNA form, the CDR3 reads TGCGCCAGTGCCTTAACCATAGCGGGCAATGAGCAGTTCTTC. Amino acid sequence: CASALTIAGNEQFF.

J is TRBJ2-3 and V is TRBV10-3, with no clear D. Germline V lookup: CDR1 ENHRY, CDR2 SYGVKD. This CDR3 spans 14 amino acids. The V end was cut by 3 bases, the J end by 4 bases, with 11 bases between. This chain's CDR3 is CAISDNFVADTQYF. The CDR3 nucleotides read TGTGCCATCAGTGATAACTTCGTCGCAGATACGCAGTATTTT.

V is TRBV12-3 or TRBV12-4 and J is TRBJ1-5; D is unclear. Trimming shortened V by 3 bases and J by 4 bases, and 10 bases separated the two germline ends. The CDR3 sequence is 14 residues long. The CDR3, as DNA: TGTGCCAGCAGTTTCGGCCCCGGAAATCAGCCCCAGCATTTT. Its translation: CASSFGPGNQPQHF.

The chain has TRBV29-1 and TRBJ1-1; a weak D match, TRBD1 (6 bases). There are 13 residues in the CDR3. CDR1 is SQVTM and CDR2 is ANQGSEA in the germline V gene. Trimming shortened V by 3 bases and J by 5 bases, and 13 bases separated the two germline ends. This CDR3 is CSVEAGERTEAFF. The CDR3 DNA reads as TGCAGCGTTGAGGCAGGGGAAAGGACTGAAGCTTTCTTT.

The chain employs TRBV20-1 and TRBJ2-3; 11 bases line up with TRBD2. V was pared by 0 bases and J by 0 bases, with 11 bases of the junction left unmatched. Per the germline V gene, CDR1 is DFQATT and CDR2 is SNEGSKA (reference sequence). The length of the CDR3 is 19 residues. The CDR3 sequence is CSARDWVTSGGSSTDTQYF. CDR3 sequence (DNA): TGCAGTGCTAGAGATTGGGTCACTAGCGGGGGTTCTAGCACAGATACGCAGTATTTT.

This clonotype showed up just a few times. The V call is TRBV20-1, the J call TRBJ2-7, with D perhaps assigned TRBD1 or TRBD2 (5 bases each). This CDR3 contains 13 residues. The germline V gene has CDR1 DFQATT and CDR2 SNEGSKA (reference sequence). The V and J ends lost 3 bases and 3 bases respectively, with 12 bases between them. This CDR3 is CSASPGPDYEQYF. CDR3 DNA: TGCAGTGCTAGTCCGGGACCAGACTACGAGCAGTACTTC.

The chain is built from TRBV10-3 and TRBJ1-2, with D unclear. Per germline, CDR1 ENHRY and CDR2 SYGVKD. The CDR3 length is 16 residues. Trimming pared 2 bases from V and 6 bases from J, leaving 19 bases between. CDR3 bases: TGTGCCATCAGTGAGGAAACAGCCCGACTACCGAATGGCTACACCTTC. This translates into CAISEETARLPNGYTF.

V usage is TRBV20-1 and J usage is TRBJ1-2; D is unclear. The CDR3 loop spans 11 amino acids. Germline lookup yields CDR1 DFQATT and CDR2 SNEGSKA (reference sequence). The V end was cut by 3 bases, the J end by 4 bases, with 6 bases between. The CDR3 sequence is CSARVLYGYTF. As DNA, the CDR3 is TGCAGTGCTAGGGTTCTCTATGGCTACACCTTC.

This chain's CDR3 is CASRSKAGRGDHTQYF. CDR3 coding DNA: TGTGCCAGCAGATCAAAGGCGGGACGAGGCGACCATACGCAGTATTTT. V gene TRBV7-9 combines with J gene TRBJ2-3, with D possibly TRBD2 on 6 matching bases. V was clipped by 6 bases and J by 7 bases, with 23 bases between them. Germline V gene lookup returns CDR1 SEHNR and CDR2 FQNEAQ (reference sequence). The CDR3 contains 16 residues. The whole variable domain, remainder taken from reference TRBV7-9 and TRBJ2-3, is DTGVSQNPRHKITKRGQNVTFRCDPISEHNRLYWYRQTLGQGPEFLTYFQNEAQLEKSRLLSDRFSAERPKGSFSTLEIQRTEQGDSAMYLCASRSKAGRGDHTQYFGPGTRLTVL.

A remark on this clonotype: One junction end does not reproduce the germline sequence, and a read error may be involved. The CDR3 nucleotides are TGTGCCATCAGTGAGACGACTAGCGGGAGACAAGAGACCAAGTACTTC. Translated, it gives CAISETTSGRQETKYF. The chain combines TRBV10-3 with TRBJ2-5; 12 positions agree with TRBD2. Germline-derived CDR1 and CDR2 are ENHRY and SYGVKD. The CDR3 is 16 residues long.

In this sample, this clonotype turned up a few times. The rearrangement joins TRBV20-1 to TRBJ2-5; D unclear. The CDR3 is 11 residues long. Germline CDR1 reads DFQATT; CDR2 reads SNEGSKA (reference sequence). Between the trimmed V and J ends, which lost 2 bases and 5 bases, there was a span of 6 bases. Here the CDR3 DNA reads TGCAGTGCTAGAATGGGGGAGACCCAGTACTTC. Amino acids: CSARMGETQYF.